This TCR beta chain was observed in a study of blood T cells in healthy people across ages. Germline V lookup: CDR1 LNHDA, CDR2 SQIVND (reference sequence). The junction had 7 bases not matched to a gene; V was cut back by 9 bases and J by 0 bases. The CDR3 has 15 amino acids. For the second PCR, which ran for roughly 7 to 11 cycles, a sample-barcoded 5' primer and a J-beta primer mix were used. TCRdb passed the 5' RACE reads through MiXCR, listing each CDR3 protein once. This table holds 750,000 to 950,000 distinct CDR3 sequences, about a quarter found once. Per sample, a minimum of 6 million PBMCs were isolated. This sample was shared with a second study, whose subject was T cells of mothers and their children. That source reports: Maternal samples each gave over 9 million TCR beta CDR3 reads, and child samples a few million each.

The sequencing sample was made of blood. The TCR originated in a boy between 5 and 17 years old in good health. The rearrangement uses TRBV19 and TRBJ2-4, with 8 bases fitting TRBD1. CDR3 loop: CASGQGDLAKNIQYF. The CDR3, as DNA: TGTGCCAGCGGACAGGGAGACCTAGCCAAAAACATTCAGTACTTC. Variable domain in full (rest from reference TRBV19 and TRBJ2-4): DGGITQSPKYLFRKEGQNVTLSCEQNLNHDAMYWYRQDPGQGLRLIYYSQIVNDFQKGDIAEGYSVSREKKESFPLTVTSAQKNPTAFYLCASGQGDLAKNIQYFGAGTRLSVL.